The 11 T cell receptor beta chains given below trace back to one sample, sequenced in a study of OX40 agonist ivuxolimab in advanced cancers. The table came from immunoSEQ multiplex PCR; TCRdb's copy has only in-frame clones and leaves some out. The table shows 30,000 or so clones, with approximately 86% occurring only once. The source was CD4+ or CD8+ T cells sorted from blood, collected in a trial of the OX40 agonist ivuxolimab. All receptors derive from an adult with an advanced solid tumor such as melanoma, head and neck, liver or kidney cancer.

The CDR3 region is CASSQQPGAVEAFF. The CDR3, as DNA: TGCGCCAGCAGCCAACAGCCCGGGGCAGTCGAAGCTTTCTTT. The V and J genes are TRBV4-3 and TRBJ1-1; D is perhaps TRBD1 (5 bases). CDR1 is LGHNA and CDR2 is YSLEER in the germline V gene. CDR3 size: 14 residues. With 2 bases removed from V and 8 bases from J, the gap between germline ends came to 15 bases.

The rearrangement joins TRBV27 to TRBJ2-7, with TRBD2 matching over 11 bases. The CDR3 runs 16 residues. Germline assignment: CDR1 MNHEY and CDR2 SMNVEV (reference sequence). V was pared by 5 bases and J by 7 bases, with 13 bases of the junction left unmatched. The CDR3 sequence is CASSPSLAGGPREQYF. CDR3 bases: TGTGCCAGCAGTCCTTCGTTAGCGGGAGGGCCGAGGGAGCAGTACTTC.

This clone appeared once. The chain uses TRBV7-9 and TRBJ2-1, with 7 bases matching TRBD2. The CDR3 contains 14 residues. CDR1 is SEHNR, CDR2 FQNEAQ, per germline (reference sequence). V was pared by 9 bases and J by 8 bases, with 13 bases of the junction left unmatched. CDR3 protein: CASGGGPPWDEQFF. The CDR3 coding sequence is TGTGCCAGTGGGGGGGGACCGCCCTGGGATGAGCAGTTCTTC.

This clone has only one observation. The rearrangement uses TRBV28 and TRBJ1-5; 7 nucleotides align to TRBD1. CDR3 size: 15 residues. J was trimmed by 4 bases and V by 6 bases; bases with no gene match: 9. Germline V CDR1 and CDR2: MDHEN, SYDVKM. CDR3 in DNA: TGTGCCAGCAGGACGGGACAGAGGCAAAATCAGCCCCAGCATTTT. Its protein product is CASRTGQRQNQPQHF.

The V call is TRBV5-1, the J call TRBJ2-3; D is possibly TRBD1 (5 bases). The CDR3 is 14 residues long. V dropped 0 bases and J dropped 6 bases, with 11 bases sitting between them. Germline-derived CDR1 and CDR2 are SGHRS and YFSETQ. The CDR3 loop reads CASSLGGLSDTQYF. In DNA, the CDR3 is TGCGCCAGCAGCTTGGGGGGCCTTTCCGATACGCAGTATTTT.

A single count supports this clone. The chain couples TRBV11-2 to TRBJ2-5; unclear D gene. The ends were cut back, 4 bases at V and 5 bases at J, with 8 bases in the middle. In germline, CDR1 is SGHAT, CDR2 FQNNGV. The CDR3 is 12 amino acids. The CDR3 loop reads CASSSGSETQYF. CDR3 nucleotides: TGTGCCAGCAGCTCGGGTTCGGAGACCCAGTACTTC.

In its sample, this clone was seen once. CDR3 in DNA: TGTGCCAGCAGTGCGCCCGACAGGTCTTCCTACGAGCAGTACTTC. Amino acid sequence: CASSAPDRSSYEQYF. The V gene is TRBV25-1, the J gene TRBJ2-7; D is possibly TRBD1 (6 bases). This CDR3 spans 15 amino acids. The V gene's germline CDR1 is MGHDK and CDR2 SYGVNS. Trimming took 4 bases from V and 1 from J, leaving 14 bases between them.

This chain connects TRBV5-1 to TRBJ2-1; 7 bases align to TRBD2. CDR1 SGHRS and CDR2 YFSETQ come from the germline V gene. This CDR3 has 13 residues. With V trimmed by 1 base and J by 6 bases, 1 base remained unmatched. CDR3 nucleotide sequence: TGCGCCAGCAGCTTGTGGGGGGGCAATGAGCAGTTCTTC. As protein: CASSLWGGNEQFF.

The chain is built from TRBV28 and TRBJ2-2; unclear D gene. Trimming took 3 bases from V and 2 from J, leaving 13 bases between them. CDR1 and CDR2 from the germline V gene are MDHEN and SYDVKM. The CDR3 covers 16 residues. The CDR3 sequence is CASSFLGKGNTGELFF. The CDR3 nucleotides read TGTGCCAGCAGTTTTTTAGGGAAGGGTAACACCGGGGAGCTGTTTTTT.

V is TRBV7-2 and J is TRBJ2-1, with D possibly TRBD2 on 6 matching bases. The V gene lost 5 bases and the J gene lost 9 bases, with 23 bases spanning the gap. This CDR3 comprises 16 residues. Germline values: CDR1 SGHTA, CDR2 FQGNSA. Here the CDR3 DNA reads TGTGCCAGCAGCCTCCCCCCACTAGCAAAGGCCGTTGAGCAGTTCTTC. Its protein is CASSLPPLAKAVEQFF.

The rearrangement joins TRBV27 to TRBJ2-5; 7 nucleotides match TRBD2. CDR1 and CDR2 (germline): MNHEY, SMNVEV (reference sequence). This CDR3 has 18 amino acids. Trimming cost V 7 bases and J 1 base; bases outside gene matches: 18. This CDR3 is CASTSNRGGMWGQETQYF. The DNA for the CDR3 is TGTGCCAGCACCTCCAATCGGGGAGGGATGTGGGGCCAAGAGACCCAGTACTTC.